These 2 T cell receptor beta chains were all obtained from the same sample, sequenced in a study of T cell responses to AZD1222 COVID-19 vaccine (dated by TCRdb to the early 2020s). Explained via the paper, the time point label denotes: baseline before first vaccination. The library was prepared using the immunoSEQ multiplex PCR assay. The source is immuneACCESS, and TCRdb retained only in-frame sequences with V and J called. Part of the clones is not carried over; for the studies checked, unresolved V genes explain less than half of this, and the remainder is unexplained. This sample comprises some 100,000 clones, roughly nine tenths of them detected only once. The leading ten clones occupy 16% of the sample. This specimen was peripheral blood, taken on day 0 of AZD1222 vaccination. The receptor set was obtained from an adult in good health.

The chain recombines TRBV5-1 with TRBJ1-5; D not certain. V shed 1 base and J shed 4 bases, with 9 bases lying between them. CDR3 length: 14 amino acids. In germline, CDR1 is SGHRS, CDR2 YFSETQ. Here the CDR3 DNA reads TGCGCCAGCAGCTTGTTCCCTGGGAATCAGCCCCAGCATTTT. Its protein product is CASSLFPGNQPQHF.

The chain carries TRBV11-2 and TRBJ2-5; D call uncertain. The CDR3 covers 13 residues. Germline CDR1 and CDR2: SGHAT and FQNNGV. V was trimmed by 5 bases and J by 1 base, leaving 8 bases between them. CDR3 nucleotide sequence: TGTGCCAGCAGCCGTCTAAGCCAAGAGACCCAGTACTTC. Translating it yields CASSRLSQETQYF.